The T cell receptor (beta chain) described here comes from a study of blood T cell repertoires in COVID-19. Background on the study: Samples came from the United States, Italy and Spain, spanning acute and convalescent COVID-19.

The CDR3 runs to 14 residues. Germline V gene data show CDR1 as SNHLY and CDR2 as FYNNEI. Between the trimmed V and J ends, which lost 10 bases and 0 bases, there was a span of 13 bases. Methods used by the authors: Reference gene primers were amplified, and this amplification served to estimate nucleated cell counts. The data were produced by immunoSEQ multiplex PCR, yet TCRdb's version contains in-frame clones alone and is incomplete. V and J calls and clone size follow that table, whereas D and trimming were derived from the DNA. Here the sample spans around 70,000 clones, approximately 84% being singletons.

The sample consisted of peripheral blood. The receptor's source is a man between 65 and 85 years old with acute or convalescent COVID-19. The genes are TRBV2 and TRBJ1-5, with no clear D. CDR3 in DNA: TGTGCCACAGCGCGGTCTTATAGCAATCAGCCCCAGCATTTT. Its translation is CATARSYSNQPQHF.